The sequence of this TCR beta chain was determined in a study of cytomegalovirus exposure and HLA in healthy donors. Study-level points and caveats: About 87% or about 30% of the time was how often most TCR beta V segments were productive, according to an earlier analysis.

A remark on this clone: No antigen is known for it.

PCR amplification relied on 60 Vbeta primers (plus 13 Jbeta primers). The authors' processing: The count from a later analysis was 70 million to 85 million unique TCR beta chains, 9.5 million to 13 million of them shared. The method was immunoSEQ multiplex PCR; TCRdb's version includes in-frame clones alone and lacks a portion of them. That table furnishes V, J and clone size, whereas the DNA furnished D and trimming. The sample totals 55,000 or so clones. Participants comprised healthy donors of bone marrow. Nominally healthy donors were sampled, though unrecorded immune exposures were likely. The sample comprised PBMCs. The sequence was collected from a woman aged 25 to 39 in good health and CMV-seropositive.

In DNA, the CDR3 is TGTGCCAGCAGTTTCAGGTCTCCCGCCTACGAGCAGTACTTC. This codes for CASSFRSPAYEQYF. The chain joins TRBV28 to TRBJ2-7; D remains ambiguous. V was shortened by 3 bases and J by 2 bases, with 11 bases between the two germline ends. The CDR3 covers 14 residues. Germline CDR1 and CDR2: MDHEN and SYDVKM.